Listed here are 27 T cell receptor beta chains from one sample, sequenced in a study of cytomegalovirus exposure and HLA in healthy donors. Use of 60 Vbeta and 13 Jbeta primers characterized the PCR. Sequencing used immunoSEQ multiplex PCR; TCRdb keeps in-frame clones, though not all of them. The sample has 200,000 to 250,000 clones; 82% are singletons. The sample taken for sequencing was PBMCs. The receptors were gathered from a woman in her thirties or forties in good health and CMV-seropositive.

This clone was observed a handful of times. A read error may account for a junction end that differs from germline. The CDR3 region has the DNA TGTGCCAGCAGCTTGTTGGGCAGGGATGACTTC. This translates into CASSLLGRDDF. The chain employs TRBV5-8 and TRBJ2-7, with a possible D match to TRBD1 (5 bases). Looked up from germline, CDR1 is SGHTS and CDR2 is YDEGEE. This CDR3 has 11 amino acids.

V usage is TRBV2 and J usage is TRBJ1-2; D may be TRBD1 (6 bases). V was trimmed by 4 bases and J by 5 bases, leaving 17 bases between them. From germline, CDR1 is SNHLY and CDR2 FYNNEI. The CDR3 extends over 15 amino acids. The CDR3 loop reads CASSAGEGGPYGYTF. The CDR3 DNA reads TGTGCCAGCAGTGCCGGGGAGGGGGGACCGTATGGCTACACCTTC.

V is TRBV19 and J is TRBJ1-4; 8 bases fit TRBD1. Germline-derived CDR1 and CDR2 are LNHDA and SQIVND (reference sequence). The J segment lost 8 bases and the V segment lost 1 base, leaving 6 bases of the junction unmatched. CDR3 length equals 15 residues. Here the CDR3 DNA reads TGTGCCAGTAGTATAGGCGGACAGGGAAGAGAAAAACTGTTTTTT. This encodes CASSIGGQGREKLFF.

The chain employs TRBV5-6 and TRBJ1-2, with TRBD1 matching over 8 bases. CDR1 is SGHDT, CDR2 YYEEEE, per germline. The CDR3 is made up of 16 amino acids. V was pared by 0 bases and J by 0 bases, with 4 bases of the junction left unmatched. The CDR3 DNA reads TGTGCCAGCAGCTTGGGGGACAGGCTATCTAACTATGGCTACACCTTC. This codes for CASSLGDRLSNYGYTF.

This rearrangement joins TRBV2 to TRBJ1-2, with TRBD1 as a possible D gene (5 bases). Germline V CDR1 and CDR2: SNHLY, FYNNEI. The germline V and J ends were trimmed by 4 bases and 2 bases, with 8 bases remaining between them. This CDR3 spans 13 amino acids. The CDR3 region is CASSAGGNYGYTF. CDR3 sequence (DNA): TGTGCCAGCAGTGCGGGGGGGAACTATGGCTACACCTTC. Full variable domain (remainder filled in from reference TRBV2 and TRBJ1-2): EPEVTQTPSHQVTQMGQEVILRCVPISNHLYFYWYRQILGQKVEFLVSFYNNEISEKSEIFDDQFSVERPDGSNFTLKIRSTKLEDSAMYFCASSAGGNYGYTFGSGTRLTVV.

The rearrangement links TRBV9 to TRBJ1-6; TRBD1 aligns across 11 bases. Germline V gene data show CDR1 as SGDLS and CDR2 as YYNGEE. The CDR3 is 14 residues long. J lost 10 bases, V lost 4 bases, and 4 bases had no gene match. The CDR3, as DNA: TGTGCCAGCAGCTCGGACAGGGGGCCCTCACCCCTCCACTTT. Residues: CASSSDRGPSPLHF.

The chain carries TRBV27 and TRBJ1-6; 8 nucleotides agree with TRBD1. This CDR3 is built from 16 residues. Germline V lookup: CDR1 MNHEY, CDR2 SMNVEV (reference sequence). Trimming removed 2 bases from V and 6 bases from J; junction bases left unmatched: 6. CDR3 DNA: TGTGCCAGCAGTTTAAACAGGGGGTTTACTAATTCACCCCTCCACTTT. Its translation is CASSLNRGFTNSPLHF.

The rearrangement joins TRBV5-1 to TRBJ2-7, with D possibly TRBD1 on 7 matching bases. V gave up 5 bases and J gave up 10 bases, with 19 bases separating them. This CDR3 is built from 13 residues. Per germline, CDR1 SGHRS and CDR2 YFSETQ. The CDR3 DNA reads TGCGCCAGCAGGGGGGGAGACAGGGACCATCAGTACTTC. Protein sequence: CASRGGDRDHQYF.

The chain joins TRBV9 to TRBJ2-1; 7 bases align to TRBD2. J gave up 11 bases and V 1 base, and 3 bases lay outside the gene matches. The germline CDR1 and CDR2 sequences are SGDLS and YYNGEE. This CDR3 contains 12 residues. The CDR3 protein is CASSVLADQQFF. CDR3 DNA sequence: TGTGCCAGCAGCGTACTAGCGGATCAGCAGTTCTTC.

The chain has TRBV30 and TRBJ1-1; D gene ambiguous. CDR1 is GTSNPN, CDR2 SVGIG, per germline (reference sequence). V shed 3 bases and J shed 0 bases, with 20 bases lying between them. The CDR3 spans 17 residues. Here the CDR3 DNA reads TGTGCCTGGAGATCTTCCCCAAATACACAAATGAACACTGAAGCTTTCTTT. Its protein is CAWRSSPNTQMNTEAFF.

The chain couples TRBV4-1 to TRBJ2-2, with 8 nucleotides matching TRBD1. J lost 3 bases, V lost 1 base, and 7 bases had no gene match. The CDR3 has 17 residues. From germline, CDR1 is MGHRA and CDR2 YSYEKL. The DNA of the CDR3 is TGCGCCAGCAGCCAAGCACAGGGGGTTGGGTACACCGGGGAGCTGTTTTTT. Its translation: CASSQAQGVGYTGELFF.

The rearrangement links TRBV6-4 to TRBJ2-2; TRBD1 matches at 9 bases. J gave up 5 bases and V 4 bases, and 5 bases lay outside the gene matches. The germline V gene has CDR1 MRHNA and CDR2 SNTAGT. The length of the CDR3 is 15 residues. This chain's CDR3 is CASSVFGQGTGELFF. The CDR3 nucleotides read TGTGCCAGCAGTGTATTTGGACAGGGGACCGGGGAGCTGTTTTTT.

The chain employs TRBV19 and TRBJ1-2; a possible D gene is TRBD1 (5 bases). Germline-derived CDR1 and CDR2 are LNHDA and SQIVND (reference sequence). The CDR3 is 17 amino acids. The V end was cut by 0 bases, the J end by 4 bases, with 18 bases between. Here the CDR3 DNA reads TGTGCCAGTAGTATAGATCTGGAAGGGGCGAAAACCTATGGCTACACCTTC. Its protein is CASSIDLEGAKTYGYTF.

This chain connects TRBV29-1 to TRBJ2-7, with D perhaps matching TRBD2 (6 bases). Germline V gives CDR1 SQVTM, CDR2 ANQGSEA. Trimming left V 1 base short and J 2 bases short, with 12 bases between. The CDR3 has 14 residues. CDR3 region: CSVEGGGNTYEQYF. In nucleotides, the CDR3 is TGCAGCGTTGAAGGGGGCGGGAACACCTACGAGCAGTACTTC.

In the case of this clone: Compared with germline, one end of the junction differs, possibly owing to a read error. The chain recombines TRBV9 with TRBJ1-2; D might be TRBD1 (6 bases). This CDR3 is built from 15 residues. Germline CDR1 reads SGDLS; CDR2 reads YYNGEE. Here the CDR3 DNA reads TGTGCCAGCAGCGTAGAGGCAGGGGCGAACTATGGCTGCACCTTC. This encodes CASSVEAGANYGCTF.

This rearrangement joins TRBV7-2 to TRBJ2-2; the match to TRBD1 covers 7 bases. The CDR3 has 14 amino acids. With 6 bases clipped from V and 6 bases from J, the junction kept 7 bases outside the gene matches. Germline V CDR1 and CDR2: SGHTA, FQGNSA. The CDR3 is CASRGNRGAGELFF. The CDR3 nucleotides read TGTGCCAGCAGGGGGAACAGGGGAGCCGGGGAGCTGTTTTTT.

This clone occurred once. J is TRBJ2-2 and V is TRBV4-3, with TRBD2 identical over 13 bases. From germline, CDR1 is LGHNA and CDR2 YSLEER. Trimming took 0 bases from V and 7 from J; bases not matched to a gene: 5. This CDR3 comprises 17 residues. CDR3 protein: CASSQDRLAGGLGELFF. Here the CDR3 DNA reads TGCGCCAGCAGCCAAGATAGACTAGCGGGGGGCCTCGGGGAGCTGTTTTTT.

The CDR3 reads CASSLLQGATEAFF. CDR3 nucleotides: TGTGCCAGCAGCTTACTACAGGGGGCCACTGAAGCTTTCTTT. This sequence joins TRBV11-3 and TRBJ1-1, with TRBD1 identical over 9 bases. The CDR3 consists of 14 residues. CDR1 is SGHNT and CDR2 is YENEEA in the germline V gene. After removal of 2 bases from V and 4 bases from J, the junction contained 2 bases not matched to a gene.

This clone was detected only once. The CDR3 nucleotides are TGTGCCAGCAGCTTAGGAGTACCGGGACAGGGGATAGATACGCAGTATTTT. Its translation: CASSLGVPGQGIDTQYF. The gene calls are TRBV7-2 and TRBJ2-3; the match to TRBD1 covers 10 bases. Trimming at V came to 1 base and at J to 5 bases, leaving 9 bases not matched to a gene. Looked up from germline, CDR1 is SGHTA and CDR2 is FQGNSA. This CDR3 contains 17 residues.

This chain uses TRBV15 with TRBJ1-2; D is undetermined. The V end lost 0 bases, the J end lost 4 bases, and 6 bases lay between the germline ends. The CDR3 has 13 amino acids. Germline V gene lookup returns CDR1 LNHNV and CDR2 YYDKDF (reference sequence). CDR3 region: CATSRDSLYGYTF. The DNA for the CDR3 is TGTGCCACCAGCAGAGATTCCCTCTATGGCTACACCTTC.

The chain joins TRBV6-5 to TRBJ1-2; TRBD1 might be the D (5 bases). The V gene's germline CDR1 is MNHEY and CDR2 SVGAGI. The CDR3 runs 13 residues. V was trimmed by 3 bases and J by 7 bases, leaving 12 bases between them. CDR3 nucleotides: TGTGCCAGCAGTTATTCCGGAGGGACTGGCTACACCTTC. Translating it yields CASSYSGGTGYTF.

The chain has TRBV5-1 and TRBJ1-1; TRBD1 aligns across 8 bases. Germline loops: CDR1 SGHRS, CDR2 YFSETQ. The CDR3 consists of 16 residues. J was trimmed by 1 base and V by 4 bases; bases with no gene match: 9. The CDR3, as DNA: TGCGCCAGCAGCCCCTACTCAGGGGGCGCGAACACTGAAGCTTTCTTT. This encodes CASSPYSGGANTEAFF. Using reference TRBV5-1 and TRBJ1-1 for the parts outside the CDR3, the full variable domain is KAGVTQTPRYLIKTRGQQVTLSCSPISGHRSVSWYQQTPGQGLQFLFEYFSETQRNKGNFPGRFSGRQFSNSRSEMNVSTLELGDSALYLCASSPYSGGANTEAFFGQGTRLTVV.

This chain joins TRBV11-2 and TRBJ2-7, with 11 bases fitting TRBD2. This CDR3 comprises 17 residues. The germline CDR1 and CDR2 sequences are SGHAT and FQNNGV. Trimming cost V 5 bases and J 3 bases; bases outside gene matches: 12. CDR3 DNA sequence: TGTGCCAGCAGCCGTTTCCCATTACTAGCGGGAGACTACGAGCAGTACTTC. It codes for CASSRFPLLAGDYEQYF. The whole variable domain, filled in from reference TRBV11-2 and TRBJ2-7, reads EAGVAQSPRYKIIEKRQSVAFWCNPISGHATLYWYQQILGQGPKLLIQFQNNGVVDDSQLPKDRFSAERLKGVDSTLKIQPAKLEDSAVYLCASSRFPLLAGDYEQYFGPGTRLTVT.

The V call is TRBV6-5, the J call TRBJ1-6; 7 bases are a match to TRBD1. CDR3 length: 16 residues. With V trimmed by 0 bases and J by 7 bases, 6 bases remained unmatched. Germline values: CDR1 MNHEY, CDR2 SVGAGI. CDR3 nucleotide sequence: TGTGCCAGCAGTTACTCGCCGGGACAGAGCAATTCACCCCTCCACTTT. It codes for CASSYSPGQSNSPLHF.

J is TRBJ2-1 and V is TRBV10-1; 10 positions agree with TRBD2. The CDR3 spans 17 residues. The V and J ends lost 1 base and 8 bases, in that order; junction bases with no gene match: 11. From germline, CDR1 is WNHNN and CDR2 SYGVQD (reference sequence). CDR3 sequence reads: CASSEFRASGRIDEQFF. The CDR3 DNA is TGCGCCAGCAGTGAGTTTCGAGCTAGCGGGAGAATTGATGAGCAGTTCTTC.

This clone appeared once. This CDR3 reads CASSPRKGAGGNYGYTF. The CDR3 DNA reads as TGTGCCAGCAGTCCGAGGAAGGGTGCAGGGGGGAACTATGGCTACACCTTC. This rearrangement joins TRBV6-4 to TRBJ1-2; 7 nucleotides align to TRBD1. Looked up from germline, CDR1 is MRHNA and CDR2 is SNTAGT. J lost 2 bases, V lost 5 bases, and 14 bases had no gene match. The CDR3 is 17 residues long.

V usage is TRBV5-8 and J usage is TRBJ1-5; 7 nucleotides align to TRBD1. The CDR3 is 15 residues long. The V gene end was trimmed by 4 bases and the J gene end by 2 bases; junction bases not matched to a gene: 6. Germline CDR1 is SGHTS and CDR2 is YDEGEE. The CDR3 loop is CASSPTGQGNQPQHF. In DNA form, the CDR3 reads TGTGCCAGCAGCCCCACCGGACAGGGCAATCAGCCCCAGCATTTT. Supplemented by reference TRBV5-8 and TRBJ1-5, the full variable domain reads EAGVTQSPTHLIKTRGQQATLRCSPISGHTSVYWYQQALGLGLQFLLWYDEGEERNRGNFPPRFSGRQFPNYSSELNVNALELEDSALYLCASSPTGQGNQPQHFGDGTRLSIL.